Detailed here is one T cell receptor (beta chain). V was trimmed by 0 bases and J by 3 bases, leaving 5 bases between them. There are 12 residues in the CDR3. Germline V gene sequence: CDR1 SQVTM, CDR2 ANQGSEA. The PCR made use of 60 Vbeta and 13 Jbeta primers. Here immunoSEQ multiplex PCR was the method, and the copy in TCRdb shows in-frame clones only, minus some. The data contain about 110,000 clones, less than 85% of them singletons. The data originate from a study of cytomegalovirus exposure and HLA in healthy donors. On the study more broadly: Sequencing of about 179 million T cells in an earlier analysis found under 120 million unique TCR beta sequences.

Each donor was healthy, and each was a bone marrow donor. Sequences were obtained from PBMCs. The sequence was obtained from a man aged 18 to 29 in good health and CMV-seronegative. J is TRBJ1-2 and V is TRBV29-1, with no clear D. The CDR3 bases are TGCAGCGTTGAAGACAGCGACTATGGCTACACCTTC. Protein: CSVEDSDYGYTF.